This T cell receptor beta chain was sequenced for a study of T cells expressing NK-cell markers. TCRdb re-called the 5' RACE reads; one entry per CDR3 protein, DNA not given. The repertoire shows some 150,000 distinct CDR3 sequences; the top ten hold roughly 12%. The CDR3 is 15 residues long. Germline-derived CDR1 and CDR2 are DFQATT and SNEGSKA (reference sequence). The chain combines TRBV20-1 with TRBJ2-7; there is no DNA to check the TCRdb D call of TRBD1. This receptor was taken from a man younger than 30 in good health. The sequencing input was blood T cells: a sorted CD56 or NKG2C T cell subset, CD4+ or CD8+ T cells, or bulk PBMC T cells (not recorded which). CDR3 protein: CSASLSLGQGYEQYF.